The rows below give T cell receptor beta chains drawn from one sample of a study of chemoradiotherapy in HPV16-positive cancers. Sequencing used immunoSEQ multiplex PCR; TCRdb keeps in-frame clones, though not all of them. The sample holds approximately 11,000 clones, roughly 65% seen once. Sample collection was performed from a patient who underwent chemoradiotherapy. The source of these receptors is a human donor with HPV-associated anogenital cancer. CDR3s include the opening cysteine and the closing phenylalanine or tryptophan. The D gene is left open where the match is weak.

J: TRBJ1-1; V: TRBV29-1; D: .; CDR3: CSVKKGLGTEAFF
J: TRBJ1-5; V: TRBV2; D: TRBD1; CDR3: CASSPGQGSQPQHF
J: TRBJ1-1; V: TRBV5-1; D: .; CDR3: CASSSGLIGTEAFF
J: TRBJ2-2; V: TRBV6-5; D: .; CDR3: CASSSGLDGGELFF
J: TRBJ1-2; V: TRBV10-3; D: .; CDR3: CAISRSAEGTVGGYTF
J: TRBJ2-7; V: TRBV27; D: TRBD2; CDR3: CASSYGAGENSYEQYF
J: TRBJ2-7; V: TRBV9; D: TRBD1; CDR3: CASSVGFGDRATQYF
J: TRBJ2-3; V: TRBV7-2; D: .; CDR3: CASSLGSLDTQYF
J: TRBJ1-1; V: TRBV30; D: .; CDR3: CAWTRSFGNTEAFF
J: TRBJ2-7; V: TRBV25-1; D: .; CDR3: CASTWGGEQYF
J: TRBJ1-1; V: TRBV29-1; D: .; CDR3: CSVEWQLNTEAFF
J: TRBJ2-7; V: TRBV2; D: .; CDR3: CASSRTSYEQYF
J: TRBJ1-2; V: TRBV19; D: .; CDR3: CASRDSPTANYGYTF
J: TRBJ2-7; V: TRBV5-1; D: TRBD1; CDR3: CASSAGTGGGEQYF
J: TRBJ2-5; V: TRBV11-2; D: .; CDR3: CASSLDGETQYF
J: TRBJ1-1; V: TRBV6-5; D: .; CDR3: CASSYGGARAEAFF
J: TRBJ1-5; V: TRBV28; D: TRBD1; CDR3: CASSQQGAIQPQHF
J: TRBJ2-1; V: TRBV2; D: TRBD1; CDR3: CATEQGFMRNEQFF
J: TRBJ2-7; V: TRBV27; D: TRBD1; CDR3: CASTPTGVKHEQYF
J: TRBJ2-7; V: TRBV7-9; D: TRBD1; CDR3: CASSHRDRASEQYF
J: TRBJ2-1; V: TRBV10-3; D: .; CDR3: CAISELGPSPNEQFF
J: TRBJ2-1; V: TRBV5-4; D: .; CDR3: CASSFPGGPNEQFF
J: TRBJ2-7; V: TRBV28; D: .; CDR3: CASSSQGSSYEQYF
J: TRBJ1-2; V: TRBV5-4; D: TRBD1; CDR3: CASSRDSNYGYTF
J: TRBJ1-5; V: TRBV30; D: TRBD1; CDR3: CAWRGQGWSQPQHF
J: TRBJ2-3; V: TRBV6-5; D: .; CDR3: CASLSTDTQYF
J: TRBJ1-1; V: TRBV7-6; D: .; CDR3: CASSLGGLRGNTEAFF
J: TRBJ1-1; V: TRBV6-6; D: TRBD1; CDR3: CASSSNPGTGSAFF
J: TRBJ1-2; V: TRBV5-4; D: .; CDR3: CASSFGRGRNYGYTF
J: TRBJ1-4; V: TRBV7-9; D: .; CDR3: CASSSQERDNEKLFF
J: TRBJ2-2; V: TRBV9; D: .; CDR3: CASQRGNTGELFF
J: TRBJ1-4; V: TRBV15; D: .; CDR3: CATSPRRSSEKLFF
J: TRBJ2-7; V: TRBV6-1; D: TRBD1; CDR3: CASRGTGPDEQYF
J: TRBJ2-5; V: TRBV13; D: TRBD2; CDR3: CASRSLAGPKTQYF
J: TRBJ1-1; V: TRBV7-2; D: .; CDR3: CASSLGGGEAFF
J: TRBJ2-1; V: TRBV29-1; D: TRBD1; CDR3: CSVTTPGQGGYEQFF
J: TRBJ1-1; V: TRBV11-2; D: .; CDR3: CASSLGSWGGSTEAFF
J: TRBJ2-1; V: TRBV4-3; D: TRBD2; CDR3: CASSQAGGGDYNEQFF
J: TRBJ1-2; V: TRBV28; D: TRBD1; CDR3: CASSGGGTGASLGGYTF
J: TRBJ1-5; V: TRBV19; D: TRBD1; CDR3: CASSIDVRGRGNQPQHF
J: TRBJ2-7; V: TRBV4-1; D: TRBD1; CDR3: CASSPGGGTGVTYEQYF
J: TRBJ1-2; V: TRBV5-6; D: .; CDR3: CASSLDLNGYTF
J: TRBJ1-2; V: TRBV27; D: .; CDR3: CASSLSEGRNGYTF